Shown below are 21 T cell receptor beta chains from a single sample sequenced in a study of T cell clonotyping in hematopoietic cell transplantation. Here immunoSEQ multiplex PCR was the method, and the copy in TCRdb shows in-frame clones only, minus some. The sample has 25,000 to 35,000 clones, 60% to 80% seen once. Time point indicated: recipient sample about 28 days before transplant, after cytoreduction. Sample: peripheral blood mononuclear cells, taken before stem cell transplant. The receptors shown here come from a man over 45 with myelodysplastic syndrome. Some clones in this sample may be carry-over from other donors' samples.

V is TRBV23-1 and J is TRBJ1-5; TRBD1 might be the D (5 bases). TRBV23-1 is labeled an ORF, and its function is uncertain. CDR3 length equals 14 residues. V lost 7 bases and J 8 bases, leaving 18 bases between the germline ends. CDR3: CASILRGRGEPQHF. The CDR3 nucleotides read TGCGCCAGCATCCTTCGTGGACGGGGGGAGCCCCAGCATTTT.

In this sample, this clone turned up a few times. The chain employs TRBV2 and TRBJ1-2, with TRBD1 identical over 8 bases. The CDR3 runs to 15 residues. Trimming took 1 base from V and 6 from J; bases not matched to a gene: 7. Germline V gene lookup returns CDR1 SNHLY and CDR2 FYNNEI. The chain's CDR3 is CASSEVLRQGNGYTF. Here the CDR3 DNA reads TGTGCCAGCAGTGAAGTCTTGAGACAGGGGAATGGCTACACCTTC.

CDR3 DNA sequence: TGTGCCAGCAGCCTCGGACCCTATGGCTACACCTTC. Its protein is CASSLGPYGYTF. The chain links TRBV2 to TRBJ1-2; unclear D gene. This CDR3 is built from 12 residues. V shed 6 bases and J shed 4 bases, with 9 bases lying between them. Germline values: CDR1 SNHLY, CDR2 FYNNEI.

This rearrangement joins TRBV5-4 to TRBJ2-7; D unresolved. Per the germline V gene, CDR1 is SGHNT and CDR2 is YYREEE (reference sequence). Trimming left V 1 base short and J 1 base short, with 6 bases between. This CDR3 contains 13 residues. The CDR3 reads CASSLTPSYEQYF. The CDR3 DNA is TGTGCCAGCAGCTTGACCCCGTCCTACGAGCAGTACTTC.

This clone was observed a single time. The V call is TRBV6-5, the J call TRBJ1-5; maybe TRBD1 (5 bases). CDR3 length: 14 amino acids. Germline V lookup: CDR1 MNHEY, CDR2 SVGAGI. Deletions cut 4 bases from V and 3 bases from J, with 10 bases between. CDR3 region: CASSFDSYNQPQHF. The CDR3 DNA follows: TGTGCCAGCAGTTTCGACAGCTACAATCAGCCCCAGCATTTT.

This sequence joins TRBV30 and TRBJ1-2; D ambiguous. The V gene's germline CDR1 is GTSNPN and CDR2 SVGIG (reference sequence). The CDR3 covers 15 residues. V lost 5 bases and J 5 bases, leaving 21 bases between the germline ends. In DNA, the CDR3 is TGTGCCTGGTCCTTCCCCCTCGGCCAGCCTTATGGCTACACCTTC. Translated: CAWSFPLGQPYGYTF.

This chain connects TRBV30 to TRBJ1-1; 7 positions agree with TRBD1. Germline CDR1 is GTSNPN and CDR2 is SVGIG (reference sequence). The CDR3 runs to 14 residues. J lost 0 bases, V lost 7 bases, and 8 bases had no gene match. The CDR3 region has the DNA TGTGCCTCGTCTTACACAGGGGTGAACACTGAAGCTTTCTTT. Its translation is CASSYTGVNTEAFF.

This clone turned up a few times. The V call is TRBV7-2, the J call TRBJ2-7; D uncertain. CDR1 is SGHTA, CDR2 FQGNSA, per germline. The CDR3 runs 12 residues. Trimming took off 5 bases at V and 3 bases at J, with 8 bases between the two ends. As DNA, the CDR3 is TGTGCCAGCAGCCCGCTGGACTACGAGCAGTACTTC. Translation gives CASSPLDYEQYF.

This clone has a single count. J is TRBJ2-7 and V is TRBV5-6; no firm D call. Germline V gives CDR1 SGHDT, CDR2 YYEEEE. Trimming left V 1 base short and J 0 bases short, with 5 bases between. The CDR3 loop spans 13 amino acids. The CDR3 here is CASSLIDSYEQYF. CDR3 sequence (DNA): TGTGCCAGCAGCTTGATCGACTCCTACGAGCAGTACTTC.

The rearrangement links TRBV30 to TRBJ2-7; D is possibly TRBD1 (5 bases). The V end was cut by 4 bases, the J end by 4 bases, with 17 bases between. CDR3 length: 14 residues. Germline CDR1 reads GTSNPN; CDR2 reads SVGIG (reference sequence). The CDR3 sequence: CAWKNIGAGYEQYF. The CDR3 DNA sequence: TGTGCCTGGAAGAACATTGGGGCTGGTTACGAGCAGTACTTC. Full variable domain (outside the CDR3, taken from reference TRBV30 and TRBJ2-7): SQTIHQWPATLVQPVGSPLSLECTVEGTSNPNLYWYRQAAGRGLQLLFYSVGIGQISSEVPQNLSASRPQDRQFILSSKKLLLSDSGFYLCAWKNIGAGYEQYFGPGTRLTVT.

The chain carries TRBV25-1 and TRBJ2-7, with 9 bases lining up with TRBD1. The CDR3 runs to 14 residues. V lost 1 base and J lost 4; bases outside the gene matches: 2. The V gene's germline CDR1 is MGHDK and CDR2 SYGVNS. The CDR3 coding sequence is TGTGCCAGCAGTGAATGGGGACAGGGATACGAGCAGTACTTC. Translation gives CASSEWGQGYEQYF.

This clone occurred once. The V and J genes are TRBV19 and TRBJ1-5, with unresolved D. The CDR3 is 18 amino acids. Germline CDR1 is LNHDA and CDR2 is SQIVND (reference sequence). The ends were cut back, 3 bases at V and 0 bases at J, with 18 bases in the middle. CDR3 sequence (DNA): TGTGCCAGTAGTATTAACCCGGTACCGGACTATAGCAATCAGCCCCAGCATTTT. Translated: CASSINPVPDYSNQPQHF. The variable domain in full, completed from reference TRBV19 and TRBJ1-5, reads DGGITQSPKYLFRKEGQNVTLSCEQNLNHDAMYWYRQDPGQGLRLIYYSQIVNDFQKGDIAEGYSVSREKKESFPLTVTSAQKNPTAFYLCASSINPVPDYSNQPQHFGDGTRLSIL.

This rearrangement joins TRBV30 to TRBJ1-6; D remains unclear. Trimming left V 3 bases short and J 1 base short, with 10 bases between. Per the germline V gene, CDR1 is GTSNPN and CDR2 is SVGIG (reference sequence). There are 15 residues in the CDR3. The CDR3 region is CAWRVGLSYNSPLHF. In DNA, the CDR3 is TGTGCCTGGAGGGTCGGATTATCCTATAATTCACCCCTCCACTTT.

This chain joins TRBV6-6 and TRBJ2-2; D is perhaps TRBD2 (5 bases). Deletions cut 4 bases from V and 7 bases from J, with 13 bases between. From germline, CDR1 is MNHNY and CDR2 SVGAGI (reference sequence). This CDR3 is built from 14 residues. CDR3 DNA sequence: TGTGCCAGCAGTTTAGGAGGTGCAAGCGGGGAGCTGTTTTTT. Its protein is CASSLGGASGELFF.

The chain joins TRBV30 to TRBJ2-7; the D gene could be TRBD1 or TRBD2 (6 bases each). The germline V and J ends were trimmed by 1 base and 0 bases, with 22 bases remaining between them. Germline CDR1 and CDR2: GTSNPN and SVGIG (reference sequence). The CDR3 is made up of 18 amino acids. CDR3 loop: CAWSGRGVRDAHSYEQYF. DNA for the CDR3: TGTGCCTGGAGTGGAAGGGGGGTGCGGGACGCCCACTCCTACGAGCAGTACTTC. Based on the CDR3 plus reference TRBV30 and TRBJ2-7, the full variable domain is SQTIHQWPATLVQPVGSPLSLECTVEGTSNPNLYWYRQAAGRGLQLLFYSVGIGQISSEVPQNLSASRPQDRQFILSSKKLLLSDSGFYLCAWSGRGVRDAHSYEQYFGPGTRLTVT.

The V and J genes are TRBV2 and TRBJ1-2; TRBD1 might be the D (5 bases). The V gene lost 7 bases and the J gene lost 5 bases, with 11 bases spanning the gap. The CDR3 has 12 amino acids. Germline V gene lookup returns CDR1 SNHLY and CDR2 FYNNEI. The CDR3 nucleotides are TGTGCCAGCAATGCCAGGGCTTATGGCTACACCTTC. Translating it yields CASNARAYGYTF.

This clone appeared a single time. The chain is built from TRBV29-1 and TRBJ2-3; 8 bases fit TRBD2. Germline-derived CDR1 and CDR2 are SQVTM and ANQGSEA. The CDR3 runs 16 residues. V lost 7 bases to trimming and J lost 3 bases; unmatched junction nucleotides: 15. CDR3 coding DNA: TGCAGCGGGGCCAGGGCTAGCGGGTTTGATACAGATACGCAGTATTTT. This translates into CSGARASGFDTDTQYF.

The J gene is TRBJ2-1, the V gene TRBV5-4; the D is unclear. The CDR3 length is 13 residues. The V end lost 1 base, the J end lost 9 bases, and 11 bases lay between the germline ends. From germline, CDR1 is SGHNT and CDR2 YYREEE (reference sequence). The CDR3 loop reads CASSLWAGSEQFF. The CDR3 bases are TGTGCCAGCAGCTTGTGGGCCGGCAGTGAGCAGTTCTTC.

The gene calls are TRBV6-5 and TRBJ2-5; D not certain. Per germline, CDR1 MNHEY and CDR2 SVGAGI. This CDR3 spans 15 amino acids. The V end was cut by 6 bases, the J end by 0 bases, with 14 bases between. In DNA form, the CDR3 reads TGTGCCAGCAGCCCCGGCTACAGAAACCAAGAGACCCAGTACTTC. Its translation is CASSPGYRNQETQYF.

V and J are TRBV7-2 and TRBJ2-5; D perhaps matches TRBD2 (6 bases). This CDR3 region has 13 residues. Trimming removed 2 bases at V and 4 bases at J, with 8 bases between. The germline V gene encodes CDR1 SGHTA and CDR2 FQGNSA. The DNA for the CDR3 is TGTGCCAGCAGCTTAATCGGGAGAGAGACCCAGTACTTC. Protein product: CASSLIGRETQYF. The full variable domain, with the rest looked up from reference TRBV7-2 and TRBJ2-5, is GAGVSQSPSNKVTEKGKDVELRCDPISGHTALYWYRQSLGQGLEFLIYFQGNSAPDKSGLPSDRFSAERTGGSVSTLTIQRTQQEDSAVYLCASSLIGRETQYFGPGTRLLVL.

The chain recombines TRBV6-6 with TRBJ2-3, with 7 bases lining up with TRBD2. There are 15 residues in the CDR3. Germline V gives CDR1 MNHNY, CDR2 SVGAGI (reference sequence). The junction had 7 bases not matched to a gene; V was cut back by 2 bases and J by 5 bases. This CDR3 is CASSYGGGILDTQYF. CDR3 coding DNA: TGTGCCAGCAGTTACGGGGGGGGGATCTTAGATACGCAGTATTTT.